This T cell receptor (beta chain) was retrieved from a study of CD4 T cells in relation to SARS-CoV-2 and coronaviruses (dated by TCRdb to the early 2020s). As for the study more broadly: In the ViraFEST assay, PBMCs were cultured with antigen for 9 to 10 days, after which TCR beta CDR3s were sequenced to identify antigen-specific clonal expansions. A different TCR-beta assay, based on Illumina, was used to sequence expansion assays from other donors in the study. An HIV-1 Nef peptide pool or a no-peptide culture served as the negative reference condition. Samples from a few pre-COVID donors and the naive versus memory experiments were sequenced with the Adaptive Biotechnologies TCR-sequencing kit; other data were Illumina-based. Using patient-derived lymphoblastoid cell lines, the shared crossreactive spike epitopes were mapped to their HLA restriction. Memory CD4+ T cell crossreactivity between SARS-CoV-2 and common cold coronavirus spike proteins was assessed at the TCR clonotype level in the study. General study outcomes and caveats: The study was limited by small numbers of patients and tested TCRs. Since the crossreactivity analysis centred on spike protein, crossreactivity against other viral proteins was not assessed. Memory CD4+ clonotypes crossrecognizing SARS-CoV-2 and at least one common cold coronavirus spike were found in approximately 65% of donors. Because no donor provided both pre-pandemic and post-infection samples, tracing the source of pre-existing responses was limited. Significantly weaker SARS-CoV-2-driven expansion was shown by crossreactive clones than by monoreactive clones, consistent with antigenic imprinting.

CD4+ T cells from unexposed donors were collected before the COVID-19 pandemic (2011-2018). The EasySep CD4+ T cell isolation kit was used to isolate CD4+ T cells once the cultures had run for under twelve days. As far as cell numbers permitted, CD4+ T cells from unexposed donors were tested for reactivity against SARS-CoV-2 S and N as well as four spike pools from common cold coronaviruses. Each well received about 1.9 million PBMCs, cultured in IMDM supplemented with roughly 5.1% human AB serum and about 10 IU/ml IL-2. Half of the culture medium was replaced with fresh IL-2-containing medium on days 3 and 7. In general, every peptide culture condition was set up in three replicate wells. Leukapheresis product for the unexposed donors was bought commercially. PBMCs were isolated from leukapheresis product or whole blood by Ficoll-Paque PLUS gradient centrifugation. PBMCs were either cryopreserved at -140 degrees C or used fresh in the expansion assay. The QIAamp Micro DNA Kit was used to extract genomic DNA from the CD4+ T cells.

About this clone itself: Its antigen is currently not known. Per-base qualities were not stored, and no clone one base away is much larger.

CDR1 is given as LGHDT and CDR2 as YNNKEL, both from the germline V gene (reference sequence). The trim is 1 base for V and 3 bases for J, with a gap of 5 bases between the germline ends. From cysteine to phenylalanine, the CDR3 is 13 amino acids long. Only CDR3 DNA remains: 39 bases, in frame from the first base. Libraries were prepared through the immunoSEQ multiplex PCR assay. The study's processing was this. During preprocessing, nonproductive sequences were discarded, as were any CDR3s that did not begin with C, did not end with F or W, or were shorter than 7 amino acids. The MANAFEST web app identified antigen-specific clonotypes based on expansion compared with the reference and other culture wells. To be counted as positive, a clone had to show significant expansion compared with the reference culture, at an FDR below 0.05, in 2 of 3 replicate wells. For a clone to be considered positive, significant expansion relative to all other tandem wells and an odds ratio above 5 were also required. After three terminal residues were trimmed from each end, CDR3 homology was quantified as pairwise Levenshtein distance using the stringdist R package. Drawn from immuneACCESS, this table holds only the in-frame rearrangements with V and J called that TCRdb kept. Clones are partly lost; checked studies trace under half to an unresolved V gene and leave the rest unexplained. Clone size and the V and J calls come from that table; the DNA yielded D and trimming. A total of 20,000 to 25,000 clones appear in this sample, approximately 82% of them only once. The top ten hold around 16% of the sample.

The TCR sequence derives from a human donor in good health. The sequenced sample consisted of CD4+ T cells from PBMCs, cultured in vitro. The rearrangement joined TRBV3-1 (or the pseudogene TRBV3-2) to TRBJ2-3; too little of a D gene remains to name it. Here the CDR3 is given as CASSQARTDTQYF. The DNA sequence reads TGTGCCAGCAGCCAAGCCAGGACAGATACGCAGTATTTT.